This record covers a single T cell receptor beta chain. Antigen unknown. The sample is drawn from a study of Ad26.COV2.S vaccination and SARS-CoV-2 variants. Study-wide findings and caveats: Placebo recipients trailed vaccine recipients in spike-specific TCR breadth. Post-vaccination breadth of spike-specific CD8+ and CD4+ T cell responses was reportedly substantial. Measures of TCR breadth and depth may have fallen short of total T cell responses.

The repertoire was sequenced with immunoSEQ multiplex PCR; TCRdb's copy has only in-frame clones and lacks some. The sample carries hundreds of thousands of clones, approximately 92% recorded once. Treatment described: about 20 received Ad26.COV2.S at low or high dose, single or two shots; roughly five received placebo; per-sample allocation not given. All samples were drawn on day 63, counting from the first vaccine or placebo injection. Ad26.COV2.S expressed prefusion-stabilized spike from the original Wuhan strain. The clonotype originates from a person aged 18-65 years who received the Ad26.COV2.S COVID-19 vaccine or a placebo. Sequenced material: peripheral blood, taken in a trial of Ad26.COV2.S vaccine versus placebo.

The CDR3 region is CASSPTGATYEQYF. DNA for the CDR3: TGTGCCAGCTCACCGACGGGAGCCACCTACGAGCAGTACTTC. V and J are TRBV18 and TRBJ2-7; D may be TRBD2 (6 bases). CDR3 length equals 14 residues. V dropped 3 bases and J dropped 2 bases, with 11 bases sitting between them. The germline CDR1 and CDR2 sequences are KGHSH and LQKENI.